This entry concerns a single TCR beta chain. The germline CDR1 and CDR2 sequences are LNHDA and SQIVND (reference sequence). This CDR3 is built from 14 residues. Trimming took off 5 bases at V and 0 bases at J, with 11 bases between the two ends. These data are taken from a study of blood T cell repertoires in COVID-19. Sequenced by immunoSEQ multiplex PCR; TCRdb stores in-frame clones only, minus some. Of under 150,000 clones listed, about 90% are singletons. V usage is TRBV19 and J usage is TRBJ2-7; possibly TRBD1 for D (6 bases). Sequences were obtained from peripheral blood. This clonotype was obtained from a man in his fifties with active or convalescent COVID-19. The CDR3 bases are TGTGCCAGTAGTTTCGGGACACTCTCCTACGAGCAGTACTTC. Residues: CASSFGTLSYEQYF.